A selection of T cell receptor beta chains follows, all from one sample in a study of T cell changes during pregnancy in multiple sclerosis. Data came from immunoSEQ multiplex PCR; TCRdb stores just in-frame clones and leaves some out. This sample yields roughly 90,000 clones, of which approximately 94% are seen a single time; 2.2% belongs to the top ten. The sequences come from peripheral blood, collected in the third trimester of pregnancy. The receptors come from a female donor with multiple sclerosis, enrolled in a pregnancy study. Each CDR3 is given with its conserved first and last residue. D genes are given only for firm matches. Not all rows give a size; the values are once, few, many and, for expanded clones, a class.

TRBV4-2	NA	TRBD1	TRBJ2-7	TGTGCCAGCAGCCACCAAACCGGGACAGGGGGGAACGAGCAGTACTTC	CASSHQTGTGGNEQYF
TRBV6-1	NA	NA	TRBJ2-3	TGTGCCAGCAATTTCCGGGTCACAGATACGCAGTATTTT	CASNFRVTDTQYF
TRBV30	NA	NA	TRBJ1-2	TGTGCCTGGAGTAAGGAGGTGCCAGGACCCTATGGCTACACCTTC	CAWSKEVPGPYGYTF
TRBV7-8	once	NA	TRBJ2-3	TGTGCCAGCAGCTCCCAGGTAGATACGCAGTATTTT	CASSSQVDTQYF
TRBV2	NA	TRBD1	TRBJ1-2	TGTGCCAGCAGTGTGGGAAGGGGGCTTGATGGCTACACCTTC	CASSVGRGLDGYTF
TRBV7-2	NA	TRBD1	TRBJ1-1	TGTGCCAGCAGCGTACAGGGGATGAACACTGAAGCTTTCTTT	CASSVQGMNTEAFF
TRBV27	NA	TRBD2	TRBJ2-7	TGTGCCAGCAAAAAACTAGCGATCCGCTCCTACGAGCAGTACTTC	CASKKLAIRSYEQYF
TRBV9	NA	TRBD2	TRBJ2-1	TGTGCCAGCAGCGTAGAGAGTTACCCGGGGGGTGAGCAGTTCTTC	CASSVESYPGGEQFF
TRBV10-3	NA	TRBD2	TRBJ2-7	TGTGCCATCAGGACTAGCGGGAGTACCCACGAGCAGTACTTC	CAIRTSGSTHEQYF
TRBV5-4	NA	TRBD1	TRBJ2-1	TGTGCCAGCAGCTTGAGACAGGGAGCCTACAATGAGCAGTTCTTC	CASSLRQGAYNEQFF
TRBV28	NA	TRBD1	TRBJ2-1	TGTGCCAGCAGTTTTCGAGACAGGGGGAAGTACAATGAGCAGTTCTTC	CASSFRDRGKYNEQFF
TRBV5-1	NA	TRBD1	TRBJ2-3	TGCGCCAGCAGCCTCACAACAGGGGGCTTCACAGATACGCAGTATTTT	CASSLTTGGFTDTQYF
TRBV5-4	NA	NA	TRBJ1-1	TGTGCCAGCAGCACCAGTCACAACACTGAAGCTTTCTTT	CASSTSHNTEAFF
TRBV28	NA	TRBD2	TRBJ2-5	TGTGCCAGCACCTCGACTAGCGGGAGACAGCAAGAGACCCAGTACTTC	CASTSTSGRQQETQYF
TRBV6-5	NA	TRBD1	TRBJ2-7	TGTGCCAGCAGTGTCCGGGACAGGGGATACGAGCAGTACTTC	CASSVRDRGYEQYF
TRBV19	few	NA	TRBJ2-2	TGTGCCAGTAAAGGGGGTTTGGTGGGCCGAAACACCGGGGAGCTGTTTTTT	CASKGGLVGRNTGELFF
TRBV29-1	NA	NA	TRBJ2-5	TGCAGCGTTGGTCCCGGGGAGACCCAGTACTTC	CSVGPGETQYF